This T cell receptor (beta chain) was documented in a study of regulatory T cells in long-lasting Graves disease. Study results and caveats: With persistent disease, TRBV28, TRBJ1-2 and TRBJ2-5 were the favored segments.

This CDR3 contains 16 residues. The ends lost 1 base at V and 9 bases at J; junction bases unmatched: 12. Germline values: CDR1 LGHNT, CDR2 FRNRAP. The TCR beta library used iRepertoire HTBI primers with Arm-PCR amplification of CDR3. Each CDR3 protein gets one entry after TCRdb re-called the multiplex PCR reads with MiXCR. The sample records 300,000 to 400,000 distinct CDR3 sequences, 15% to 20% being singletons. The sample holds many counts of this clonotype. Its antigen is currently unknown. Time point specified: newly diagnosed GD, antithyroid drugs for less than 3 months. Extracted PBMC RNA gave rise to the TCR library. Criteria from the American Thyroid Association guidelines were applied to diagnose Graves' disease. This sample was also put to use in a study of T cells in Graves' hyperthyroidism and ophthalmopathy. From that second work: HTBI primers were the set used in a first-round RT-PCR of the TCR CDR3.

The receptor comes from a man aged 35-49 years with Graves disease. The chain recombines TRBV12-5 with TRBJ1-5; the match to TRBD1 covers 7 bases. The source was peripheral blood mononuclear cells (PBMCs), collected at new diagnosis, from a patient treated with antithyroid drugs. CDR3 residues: CASGLDLLRTGSPQHF. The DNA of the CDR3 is TGTGCTAGTGGTTTGGACCTTCTCCGGACAGGTTCGCCCCAGCATTTT.